The present T cell receptor beta chain was sequenced within a study of T-cell memory formation after mild COVID-19. Study-level information: Largely, TCR clusters stayed within a single donor. Study-wide findings and caveats: CD4+ contracting clones were found mainly in CM and EM, and CD8+ ones in EMRA.

This clonotype was seen repeatedly, ten times or more. Its antigen is undetermined. TCRdb re-called the 5' RACE reads with MiXCR, one entry per CDR3 protein. The top ten hold approximately 5% of the sample, which has 98,000 or so distinct CDR3 sequences, 18% seen once. V lost 0 bases to trimming and J lost 0 bases, with 16 bases between them. This CDR3 comprises 18 residues. The germline CDR1 and CDR2 sequences are ENHRY and SYGVKD. The origin of this receptor is a man between 18 and 35 years old who had mild COVID-19 (a few samples of this study predate the infection). Cell type and time point are not known. This chain connects TRBV10-3 to TRBJ2-3; tentative D call: TRBD2 (6 bases). The sample taken for sequencing was PBMCs or a T cell subset sorted from them (not recorded which). The CDR3 reads CAISESVQLALSTDTQYF. The CDR3 DNA reads TGTGCCATCAGTGAGTCGGTTCAACTAGCACTTAGCACAGATACGCAGTATTTT.